This is a list of T cell receptor beta chains from one sample in a study of cytomegalovirus exposure and HLA in healthy donors. Profiled with immunoSEQ multiplex PCR; TCRdb holds only in-frame clones, not every one. There are some 93,000 clones in the sample; approximately 9% occur only once, and around 5% lies in the top ten. Sequenced: PBMCs. The receptor source for this set is a man in his forties or fifties in good health and CMV-seropositive. CDR3s include the opening cysteine and the closing phenylalanine or tryptophan. A D gene is named only where the DNA matches it firmly. Size values are once, few and many counts, or a class for expanded clones, and some rows have none.

d_gene	v_gene	j_gene	abundance	CDR3nt	CDR3aa
NA	TRBV5-6	TRBJ1-1	few	TGTGCCAGCAGCCGCGGCCTCTTGGACATTGTTGAAGCTTTCTTT	CASSRGLLDIVEAFF
NA	TRBV29-1	TRBJ1-5	few	TGCAGCGTTGGGGAGTCGAGCAATCAGCCCCAGCATTTT	CSVGESSNQPQHF
TRBD1	TRBV6-5	TRBJ1-1	NA	TGTGCCAGCACTCGTCTCCAGGGGGCTCTGTTAGCTTTCTTT	CASTRLQGALLAFF
NA	TRBV9	TRBJ2-3	few	TGTGCCAGCACCAAAGCGGAGGGATTCCGGGGGGATACGCAGTATTTT	CASTKAEGFRGDTQYF
TRBD2	TRBV7-9	TRBJ2-7	few	TGTGCCAGCACAACTAGCGGCTACGAGCAGTACTTC	CASTTSGYEQYF
TRBD2	TRBV15	TRBJ2-1	NA	TGTGCCACCAGCAAATCCCTAGCGGGTTCCTACAATGAGCAGTTCTTC	CATSKSLAGSYNEQFF
NA	TRBV5-1	TRBJ2-1	few	TGCGCCAGCAGCTTGCAAGCGGACTACAATGAGCAGTTCTTC	CASSLQADYNEQFF
NA	TRBV5-4	TRBJ2-3	few	TGTGCCAGCAGCTCAGGGACAGATACGCAGTATTTT	CASSSGTDTQYF
TRBD1	TRBV2	TRBJ1-2	few	TGTGCCATAGGGGGACAGGGCTATGGCTACACCTTC	CAIGGQGYGYTF
NA	TRBV7-9	TRBJ2-3	NA	TGTGCCAGCAGCTTCGGTGGTCGAGCAGACAGGGATACGCAGTATTTT	CASSFGGRADRDTQYF
NA	TRBV25-1	TRBJ1-4	NA	TGTGCCAGCAGTGAATACAGGGTAGGGGAAAAACTGTTTTTT	CASSEYRVGEKLFF
NA	TRBV10-1	TRBJ2-5	NA	TGCGCCAGCAGTGAGGGCGGGGCAGTTCAAGAAGAGACCCAGTACTTC	CASSEGGAVQEETQYF
NA	TRBV5-1	TRBJ2-5	few	TGCGCCAGCAGCTTCCTGGGGAACGGGGGGACCCAGTACTTC	CASSFLGNGGTQYF
NA	TRBV19	TRBJ2-5	NA	TGTGCCAGTAGTATCCCCGGTCAAGAGACCCAGTACTTC	CASSIPGQETQYF
NA	TRBV28	TRBJ2-4	NA	TGTGCCAGCAGTCCAGGGGGGGCCAAAAACATTCAGTACTTC	CASSPGGAKNIQYF
NA	TRBV7-2	TRBJ2-5	NA	TGTGCCAGCAGCTTGATAAAGCCTCCTGCGACCCAGTACTTC	CASSLIKPPATQYF
TRBD1	TRBV4-1	TRBJ2-2	NA	TGCGCCAGCAGCCGAAGGGGGCCCCCAAACACCGGGGAGCTGTTTTTT	CASSRRGPPNTGELFF
TRBD2	TRBV7-9	TRBJ2-2	NA	TGTGCCAGCGGTACTAGCGGGAGCGGGGAGCTGTTTTTT	CASGTSGSGELFF
TRBD2	TRBV19	TRBJ2-7	NA	TGTGCCAGTAGTATTGGAGCGGGAGGAGCCTACGAGCAGTACTTC	CASSIGAGGAYEQYF
TRBD2	TRBV9	TRBJ2-1	few	TGTGCCAGCAGCGCTCCGGGACTAGGCTCCTACAATGAGCAGTTCTTC	CASSAPGLGSYNEQFF
TRBD1	TRBV28	TRBJ1-1	many	TGTGCCAGCAGTCTACGACAGGGGCGTACTGAAGCTTTCTTT	CASSLRQGRTEAFF
TRBD2	TRBV7-9	TRBJ2-2	few	TGTGCCAGCAGCTCACTAGCGGGAGGAACCACCGGGGAGCTGTTTTTT	CASSSLAGGTTGELFF
TRBD2	TRBV7-9	TRBJ2-3	NA	TGTGCCAGCAGCTCAGGACTAGCGGGTAGCACAGATACGCAGTATTTT	CASSSGLAGSTDTQYF
NA	TRBV6-1	TRBJ2-5	few	TGTGCCAGCAGTGGATCAGAGGGGGGGGCACAAGAGACCCAGTACTTC	CASSGSEGGAQETQYF
TRBD2	TRBV6-1	TRBJ2-2	NA	TGTGCCAGCAGTGAACAGGTAGCGGGAAACACCGGGGAGCTGTTTTTT	CASSEQVAGNTGELFF
TRBD1	TRBV11-3	TRBJ2-3	few	TGTGCCAGCAGCCTCTGGACAGGGTTGGGCACAGATACGCAGTATTTT	CASSLWTGLGTDTQYF
NA	TRBV5-5	TRBJ2-1	few	TGTGCCAGCAGCCTCCGGGAGTTAGTCTACAATGAGCAGTTCTTC	CASSLRELVYNEQFF
TRBD2	TRBV4-3	TRBJ2-3	NA	TGCGCCAGCAGCTCAGGCCCCGGGACTAGCGGGACAGATACGCAGTATTTT	CASSSGPGTSGTDTQYF
TRBD2	TRBV11-2	TRBJ2-3	few	TGTGCCAGCAGCTTAGTGGGGATGACTAGCGCCCGTCCAGATACGCAGTATTTT	CASSLVGMTSARPDTQYF
NA	TRBV11-2	TRBJ2-7	NA	TGTGCCAGCAGCCGTATTCCCTCGACAGTTCAGGGCGGCGAGCAGTACTTC	CASSRIPSTVQGGEQYF
NA	TRBV15	TRBJ1-1	NA	TGTGCCACCAGCAGAGAGGAGACAGTGAACACTGAAGCTTTCTTT	CATSREETVNTEAFF
NA	TRBV18	TRBJ2-2	few	TGTGCCAGCTCAATGATGGATCGGGCGAACACCGGGGAGCTGTTTTTT	CASSMMDRANTGELFF
NA	TRBV5-6	TRBJ2-5	NA	TGTGCCAGCAGCTCAACAGGGAGAGCCCAAGAGACCCAGTACTTC	CASSSTGRAQETQYF
NA	TRBV10-1	TRBJ2-3	NA	TGCGCCAGCAGCCCTCTCCCCGAGGGTACGCAGTATTTT	CASSPLPEGTQYF
NA	TRBV5-8	TRBJ1-2	NA	TGTGCCAGCAGCTTTGGCAGGGACTATGGCTACACCTTC	CASSFGRDYGYTF
TRBD1	TRBV7-2	TRBJ1-3	NA	TGTGCCAGCAGCTTAGGGGGACAGGGGGTTAGAAACACCATATATTTT	CASSLGGQGVRNTIYF
TRBD2	TRBV10-3	TRBJ2-1	many	TGTGCCATCACAAGGACTAGCGGGAGCAATGAGCAGTTCTTC	CAITRTSGSNEQFF
TRBD1	TRBV10-2	TRBJ2-3	NA	TGCGCCAGCAGTGATGCCGGGACAGGGGGCGGAGATACGCAGTATTTT	CASSDAGTGGGDTQYF
TRBD2	TRBV5-1	TRBJ2-3	NA	TGCGCCAGCAGCCACGGACTAGCGGGAGGTCCCACAGATACGCAGTATTTT	CASSHGLAGGPTDTQYF
NA	TRBV6-6	TRBJ2-7	few	TGTGCCAGCACTGAGCGGTTGGGCGAGCAGTACTTC	CASTERLGEQYF
TRBD1	TRBV6-1	TRBJ1-1	NA	TGTGCCAGCAGGGGACAGGAGAACACTGAAGCTTTCTTT	CASRGQENTEAFF
TRBD2	TRBV7-3	TRBJ2-3	NA	TGTGCCAGCAGCCTAGCGGGAGGGGTAACAGATACGCAGTATTTT	CASSLAGGVTDTQYF
TRBD2	TRBV27	TRBJ2-3	few	TGTGCCAGCAGTTTTGGGCTAGCGGGAGATTCGGTTGGGGTTACGCAGTATTTT	CASSFGLAGDSVGVTQYF
NA	TRBV11-2	TRBJ2-1	few	TGTGCCAGCAGCTTAAGGGGGGGAGGGTCCCACAATGAGCAGTTCTTC	CASSLRGGGSHNEQFF
NA	TRBV19	TRBJ1-2	few	TGTGCCAGTAGTATCCCCGGGAAAAACTATGGCTACACCTTC	CASSIPGKNYGYTF